One sample yielded the 14 T cell receptor beta chains listed below, sequenced in a study of T-cell reconstitution after alpha-beta-depleted transplantation in children. Preparation of the TCRbeta library was carried out with unique molecular identifiers. TCRdb analysed the PCR reads with MiXCR anew, one entry per CDR3 protein. The repertoire has 450,000 to 600,000 distinct CDR3 sequences, 10% to 15% of them found once; the top ten carry over 2%. The sequencing here drew on PBMCs, mostly from graft donor cells, taken 360 days after TCRalphabeta/CD19-depleted stem cell transplant. All receptors come from a male patient under 18 who had a stem cell transplant for acute myeloid leukemia, so the T cells may come from the graft donor.

In this sample, this clonotype turned up many times. The V gene is TRBV6-5, the J gene TRBJ2-7; D tentatively reads TRBD1 or TRBD2 (6 bases each). V was pared by 2 bases and J by 0 bases, with 8 bases between. Germline CDR1 is MNHEY and CDR2 is SVGAGI. The CDR3 spans 14 residues. The CDR3 nucleotides are TGTGCCAGCAGTTACGGGGGGCCCTCCTACGAGCAGTACTTC. Translation: CASSYGGPSYEQYF.

The V gene is TRBV4-3, the J gene TRBJ2-7; D not resolved. CDR3 length equals 14 residues. CDR1 is LGHNA and CDR2 is YSLEER in the germline V gene. V was shortened by 0 bases and J by 6 bases, with 12 bases between the two germline ends. CDR3: CASSQDGEVFEQYF. The DNA for the CDR3 is TGCGCCAGCAGCCAAGATGGGGAAGTTTTCGAGCAGTACTTC.

At least ten counts were recorded for this clonotype. The CDR3 loop is CSVARDVWDTQYF. The CDR3 DNA reads as TGCAGCGTCGCTAGGGACGTTTGGGATACGCAGTATTTT. The rearrangement uses TRBV29-1 and TRBJ2-3; either TRBD1 or TRBD2 may fit D (5 bases each). With 6 bases removed from V and 6 bases from J, the gap between germline ends came to 16 bases. Germline V CDR1 and CDR2: SQVTM, ANQGSEA. CDR3 size: 13 residues.

This clonotype was detected a few times. This chain uses TRBV21-1 with TRBJ2-7; TRBD1 is taken as the D call from the table, unchecked against the DNA. TRBV21-1 counts as a pseudogene. The CDR3 sequence is 15 residues long. This CDR3 reads CASSKAGHPGREQYF. DNA of the CDR3: TGTGCCAGCAGCAAAGCCGGCCACCCCGGTCGCGAGCAGTACTTC.

In this sample, this clonotype turned up a few times. This chain connects TRBV4-3 to TRBJ1-1; weak D call: TRBD1 (6 bases). From germline, CDR1 is LGHNA and CDR2 YSLEER. This CDR3 has 19 amino acids. Trimming pared 3 bases from V and 4 bases from J, leaving 27 bases between. CDR3 coding DNA: TGCGCCAGCAGCCAGGTATTGATGGGGCAGGGGCTATTGGGCACTGAAGCTTTCTTT. It codes for CASSQVLMGQGLLGTEAFF.

The chain joins TRBV20-1 to TRBJ1-2; no clear D. CDR3 length equals 14 residues. V lost 6 bases to trimming and J lost 3 bases, with 17 bases between them. The germline gives CDR1 DFQATT, CDR2 SNEGSKA (reference sequence). The CDR3 bases are TGCAGTGCCAATTTCCGGGAGGGAGACTATGGCTACACCTTC. Its translation is CSANFREGDYGYTF.

This clonotype has just a few counts. The genes are TRBV7-9 and TRBJ2-1; D possibly matches TRBD1 or TRBD2 (6 bases each). CDR1 and CDR2 (germline): SEHNR, FQNEAQ (reference sequence). With 6 bases removed from V and 10 bases from J, the gap between germline ends came to 22 bases. This CDR3 comprises 15 residues. CDR3 nucleotides: TGTGCCAGCAGTGAGCGGGTCGCAGGGGAAAGGGAGCAGTTCTTC. Translated, it gives CASSERVAGEREQFF. Variable domain in full (rest from reference TRBV7-9 and TRBJ2-1): DTGVSQNPRHKITKRGQNVTFRCDPISEHNRLYWYRQTLGQGPEFLTYFQNEAQLEKSRLLSDRFSAERPKGSFSTLEIQRTEQGDSAMYLCASSERVAGEREQFFGPGTRLTVL.

V is TRBV24-1 and J is TRBJ2-1, with 11 bases identical to TRBD1. The junction had 12 bases not matched to a gene; V was cut back by 3 bases and J by 6 bases. The CDR3 extends over 18 amino acids. The germline V gene encodes CDR1 KGHDR and CDR2 SFDVKD. CDR3 in DNA: TGTGCCACCAGTGATGGAGGGACAGGGGGGACCATCTTCAATGAGCAGTTCTTC. Protein product: CATSDGGTGGTIFNEQFF.

The chain couples TRBV29-1 to TRBJ2-3; 12 positions agree with TRBD2. CDR3 length: 14 residues. Trimming cost V 1 base and J 5 bases; bases outside gene matches: 1. Looked up from germline, CDR1 is SQVTM and CDR2 is ANQGSEA. The CDR3 protein is CSVEASGRVDTQYF. The CDR3 DNA reads TGCAGCGTTGAAGCTAGCGGGAGGGTAGATACGCAGTATTTT.

This clonotype was observed at least ten times. The chain uses TRBV10-3 and TRBJ2-3; 7 bases match TRBD1. The CDR3 length is 15 residues. The germline CDR1 and CDR2 sequences are ENHRY and SYGVKD. Trimming took 4 bases from V and 4 from J; bases not matched to a gene: 8. In nucleotides, the CDR3 is TGTGCCATCAGTGGTGACAGGGCGTCGGCAGATACGCAGTATTTT. The encoded protein is CAISGDRASADTQYF.

The J gene is TRBJ2-7, the V gene TRBV4-3; D is unresolved. The germline CDR1 and CDR2 sequences are LGHNA and YSLEER. V lost 1 base and J lost 0, with 10 bases in between. The CDR3 contains 15 residues. The CDR3 coding sequence is TGCGCCAGCAGCCAAGGGGTATCTAGCTCCTACGAGCAGTACTTC. Translating gives CASSQGVSSSYEQYF.

The chain recombines TRBV28 with TRBJ2-1; D is tentatively TRBD1 or TRBD2 (6 bases each). The germline CDR1 and CDR2 sequences are MDHEN and SYDVKM. V lost 5 bases to trimming and J lost 5 bases, with 13 bases between them. CDR3 length equals 14 residues. Here the CDR3 reads CASSPLGGNNEQFF. The DNA of the CDR3 is TGTGCCAGCAGTCCCCTCGGGGGCAACAATGAGCAGTTCTTC.

The chain combines TRBV15 with TRBJ2-5, with TRBD2 matching over 15 bases. CDR3 length: 14 residues. Germline CDR1 LNHNV, CDR2 YYDKDF (reference sequence). The junction had 2 bases not matched to a gene; V was cut back by 7 bases and J by 5 bases. Written as DNA, the CDR3 is TGTGCCACCACCGGACTAGCGGGAGGGGAGACCCAGTACTTC. Translation gives CATTGLAGGETQYF.

The rearrangement links TRBV14 to TRBJ2-7; D may be TRBD1 (5 bases). Germline V gene sequence: CDR1 SGHDN, CDR2 FVKESK. V lost 1 base and J 3 bases, leaving 10 bases between the germline ends. This CDR3 is built from 14 residues. CDR3 protein: CASSQGGVGYEQYF. Written as DNA, the CDR3 is TGTGCCAGCAGCCAAGGGGGCGTAGGCTACGAGCAGTACTTC.